One and the same sample provided the 25 T cell receptor beta chains below, sequenced in a study of a mutant IDH1 vaccine in newly diagnosed glioma. For these receptors, no antigen is known. Sequencing was performed with immunoSEQ multiplex PCR; in TCRdb, only in-frame clones are kept and a portion is missing. The sample consists of around 61,000 clones, roughly 76% of them appearing once. Time point defined: week 47, end of study. Topical imiquimod accompanied each vaccine dose, which consisted of 300 ug of mutant IDH1 20-mer peptide. Sequences were derived from PBMCs, sampled from a glioma patient whose treatment included an IDH1 peptide vaccine. Receptors originate from a man aged 45-65 years with glioma.

This chain uses TRBV2 with TRBJ2-3; D not certain. This CDR3 contains 12 residues. Germline CDR1 reads SNHLY; CDR2 reads FYNNEI. Deletions cut 8 bases from V and 2 bases from J, with 8 bases between. In DNA, the CDR3 is TGTGCCAGCCGTCCCACCACAGATACGCAGTATTTT. The encoded protein is CASRPTTDTQYF.

The chain has TRBV19 and TRBJ1-3, with no clear D. CDR3 length equals 13 residues. Trimming took 6 bases from V and 4 from J, leaving 10 bases between them. Germline-derived CDR1 and CDR2 are LNHDA and SQIVND (reference sequence). This chain's CDR3 is CASSPLIGNTIYF. The CDR3 DNA sequence: TGTGCCAGTAGCCCATTAATCGGAAACACCATATATTTT.

The chain employs TRBV7-2 and TRBJ1-5; 7 bases map to TRBD1. CDR3 length equals 16 residues. Germline V CDR1 and CDR2: SGHTA, FQGNSA. V lost 4 bases to trimming and J lost 3 bases; unmatched junction nucleotides: 9. CDR3 in amino acids: CASSSWTGVPNQPQHF. The CDR3 nucleotides are TGTGCCAGCAGCTCCTGGACAGGAGTCCCCAATCAGCCCCAGCATTTT. Variable domain in full (rest from reference TRBV7-2 and TRBJ1-5): GAGVSQSPSNKVTEKGKDVELRCDPISGHTALYWYRQSLGQGLEFLIYFQGNSAPDKSGLPSDRFSAERTGGSVSTLTIQRTQQEDSAVYLCASSSWTGVPNQPQHFGDGTRLSIL.

This clone was detected once. The chain has TRBV4-1 and TRBJ1-4; D is undetermined. Germline CDR1 MGHRA, CDR2 YSYEKL. The CDR3 has 15 amino acids. V was clipped by 5 bases and J by 8 bases, with 18 bases between them. CDR3 in DNA: TGCGCCAGCAGCAAGTCAATGGTGTCAGACGAAAAACTGTTTTTT. It encodes CASSKSMVSDEKLFF.

The chain combines TRBV5-1 with TRBJ2-3, with 10 bases that match TRBD2. The length of the CDR3 is 14 residues. V shed 4 bases, J shed 5 bases, and the junction held 4 bases outside the gene matches. The germline V gene encodes CDR1 SGHRS and CDR2 YFSETQ. The CDR3 is CASSQTSGEDTQYF. The DNA for the CDR3 is TGCGCCAGCAGCCAAACTAGCGGGGAAGATACGCAGTATTTT.

V and J are TRBV28 and TRBJ2-7, with TRBD2 matching over 9 bases. Germline assignment: CDR1 MDHEN and CDR2 SYDVKM. Trimming at V came to 6 bases and at J to 3 bases, leaving 3 bases not matched to a gene. This CDR3 region has 13 residues. CDR3 residues: CASSPAGGYEQYF. The DNA for the CDR3 is TGTGCCAGCAGCCCAGCGGGGGGCTACGAGCAGTACTTC. Filled out from reference TRBV28 and TRBJ2-7, the complete variable domain reads DVKVTQSSRYLVKRTGEKVFLECVQDMDHENMFWYRQDPGLGLRLIYFSYDVKMKEKGDIPEGYSVSREKKERFSLILESASTNQTSMYLCASSPAGGYEQYFGPGTRLTVT.

The chain links TRBV7-9 to TRBJ2-3; 9 positions match TRBD1. V lost 1 base, J lost 10 bases, and 3 bases stayed unmatched. This CDR3 spans 13 amino acids. The germline gives CDR1 SEHNR, CDR2 FQNEAQ (reference sequence). Here the CDR3 reads CASSLEGQGPQYF. CDR3 bases: TGTGCCAGCAGCTTAGAAGGACAGGGGCCGCAGTATTTT.

V usage is TRBV19 and J usage is TRBJ1-1, with 7 bases that match TRBD1. Germline CDR1 reads LNHDA; CDR2 reads SQIVND (reference sequence). This CDR3 region has 13 residues. V trimming: 7 bases; J trimming: 3 bases; junction bases outside the gene matches: 5. For the CDR3, the DNA is TGTGCCAGTAAAAAGGGGGCAGACACTGAAGCTTTCTTT. It translates to CASKKGADTEAFF. The entire variable domain, with the rest obtained from reference TRBV19 and TRBJ1-1, is as follows: DGGITQSPKYLFRKEGQNVTLSCEQNLNHDAMYWYRQDPGQGLRLIYYSQIVNDFQKGDIAEGYSVSREKKESFPLTVTSAQKNPTAFYLCASKKGADTEAFFGQGTRLTVV.

This clone was seen a few times. This chain links TRBV9 with TRBJ1-3; D gene uncertain. Germline-derived CDR1 and CDR2 are SGDLS and YYNGEE. Trimming took off 3 bases at V and 3 bases at J, with 10 bases between the two ends. The CDR3 runs 14 residues. For the CDR3, the DNA is TGTGCCAGCAGCGCGGGGAACGATGGAAACACCATATATTTT. This gives the protein CASSAGNDGNTIYF.

This clone came up a few times. The V and J genes are TRBV5-1 and TRBJ1-1; D gene ambiguous. This CDR3 is 14 amino acids long. The germline V and J ends were trimmed by 4 bases and 3 bases, with 13 bases remaining between them. From germline, CDR1 is SGHRS and CDR2 YFSETQ. Written as DNA, the CDR3 is TGCGCCAGCAGCGCGGGTACTTGGGACACTGAAGCTTTCTTT. Translation: CASSAGTWDTEAFF.

The chain links TRBV2 to TRBJ2-5; 12 nucleotides match TRBD2. The length of the CDR3 is 15 residues. V was pared by 1 base and J by 4 bases, with 1 base of the junction left unmatched. Germline V lookup: CDR1 SNHLY, CDR2 FYNNEI. The CDR3 nucleotides read TGTGCCAGCAGTGAAGGACTAGCGGGGGTAGAGACCCAGTACTTC. Its translation is CASSEGLAGVETQYF.

This sequence joins TRBV25-1 and TRBJ1-1; D is possibly TRBD1 (5 bases). The V gene lost 6 bases and the J gene lost 5 bases, with 19 bases spanning the gap. This CDR3 has 15 residues. Germline V gives CDR1 MGHDK, CDR2 SYGVNS. The CDR3 here is CASSPQIPGLTEAFF. The CDR3 DNA follows: TGTGCCAGCAGCCCACAGATCCCAGGGTTAACTGAAGCTTTCTTT.

The V and J genes are TRBV18 and TRBJ2-1; the match to TRBD1 covers 8 bases. CDR3 size: 16 residues. Trimming removed 4 bases from V and 1 base from J; junction bases left unmatched: 6. CDR1 and CDR2 (germline): KGHSH, LQKENI. The CDR3, as DNA: TGTGCCAGCTCACGAACAGGGGGTAGGTCCTACAATGAGCAGTTCTTC. Translated, it gives CASSRTGGRSYNEQFF.

The genes are TRBV5-1 and TRBJ2-7, with D uncertain. The germline CDR1 and CDR2 sequences are SGHRS and YFSETQ. V lost 2 bases to trimming and J lost 5 bases, with 11 bases between them. The length of the CDR3 is 13 residues. CDR3 DNA sequence: TGCGCCAGCAGCTTATCGGTCGCTAACGAGCAGTACTTC. Translating gives CASSLSVANEQYF.

The chain's CDR3 is CASSLARVEQFF. CDR3 nucleotide sequence: TGTGCCAGCAGTTTAGCCAGGGTCGAGCAGTTCTTC. This chain connects TRBV27 to TRBJ2-1; D is perhaps TRBD1 (5 bases). This CDR3 has 12 residues. Looked up from germline, CDR1 is MNHEY and CDR2 is SMNVEV (reference sequence). Deletions cut 2 bases from V and 10 bases from J, with 9 bases between.

The rearrangement links TRBV4-1 to TRBJ2-2; 7 positions match TRBD1. CDR1 is MGHRA, CDR2 YSYEKL, per germline. With 4 bases clipped from V and 0 bases from J, the junction kept 5 bases outside the gene matches. This CDR3 has 16 residues. The CDR3 is CASSRQGGANTGELFF. CDR3 coding DNA: TGCGCCAGCAGCCGCCAAGGGGGCGCGAACACCGGGGAGCTGTTTTTT.

The chain employs TRBV19 and TRBJ2-7; 9 bases are shared with TRBD1. The CDR3 runs to 15 residues. Germline V gives CDR1 LNHDA, CDR2 SQIVND (reference sequence). V dropped 3 bases and J dropped 4; count of bases not matched to a gene: 7. CDR3 residues: CASSISGTGIYEQYF. Written as DNA, the CDR3 is TGTGCCAGTAGTATTTCCGGGACAGGGATTTACGAGCAGTACTTC. Filled out from reference TRBV19 and TRBJ2-7, the complete variable domain reads DGGITQSPKYLFRKEGQNVTLSCEQNLNHDAMYWYRQDPGQGLRLIYYSQIVNDFQKGDIAEGYSVSREKKESFPLTVTSAQKNPTAFYLCASSISGTGIYEQYFGPGTRLTVT.

Only a few counts were recorded for this clone. The chain links TRBV4-2 to TRBJ2-7; D is uncertain. This CDR3 region has 11 residues. Trimming removed 0 bases from V and 4 bases from J, with 1 base in between. From germline, CDR1 is LGHNA and CDR2 YNFKEQ. The CDR3 reads CASSQDYEQYF. The DNA for the CDR3 is TGTGCCAGCAGCCAAGATTACGAGCAGTACTTC.

The chain uses TRBV29-1 and TRBJ2-1, with a weak D call TRBD2 (7 bases). Germline V gene lookup returns CDR1 SQVTM and CDR2 ANQGSEA. The CDR3 extends over 13 amino acids. Deletions cut 7 bases from V and 9 bases from J, with 19 bases between. The CDR3 loop reads CSARGGVLGEQFF. CDR3 DNA: TGCAGCGCCCGAGGGGGGGTATTGGGTGAGCAGTTCTTC.

The chain recombines TRBV14 with TRBJ2-7; unclear D gene. V was pared by 2 bases and J by 0 bases, with 23 bases between. The V gene's germline CDR1 is SGHDN and CDR2 FVKESK. This CDR3 comprises 19 residues. Written as DNA, the CDR3 is TGTGCCAGCAGCCAAAAAAAGGGCTGGGCGGAATTTTACTCCTACGAGCAGTACTTC. Protein: CASSQKKGWAEFYSYEQYF.

This clone was seen a few times. The chain uses TRBV18 and TRBJ1-1; D perhaps matches TRBD1 (6 bases). Per germline, CDR1 KGHSH and CDR2 LQKENI. Trimming pared 6 bases from V and 3 bases from J, leaving 14 bases between. The CDR3 has 14 residues. The CDR3, as DNA: TGTGCCAGCTCGTCGAACAGGGAGCACACTGAAGCTTTCTTT. Translation: CASSSNREHTEAFF.

This clone was detected once. The gene calls are TRBV19 and TRBJ2-5, with 9 bases identical to TRBD1. The length of the CDR3 is 17 residues. Germline lookup yields CDR1 LNHDA and CDR2 SQIVND (reference sequence). Trimming at V came to 4 bases and at J to 3 bases, leaving 12 bases not matched to a gene. The CDR3 reads CASSSSPDRGWEETQYF. The DNA for the CDR3 is TGTGCCAGTAGTAGCTCGCCAGACAGGGGGTGGGAAGAGACCCAGTACTTC.

The gene calls are TRBV25-1 and TRBJ1-2; no clear D. The CDR3 runs 15 residues. From germline, CDR1 is MGHDK and CDR2 SYGVNS. V was clipped by 5 bases and J by 8 bases, with 21 bases between them. CDR3 region: CASSPSESPLRGYTF. The CDR3, as DNA: TGTGCCAGCAGTCCTTCAGAGAGCCCGTTGAGGGGCTACACCTTC.

V is TRBV6-5 and J is TRBJ2-1; D assignment may be TRBD1 or TRBD2 (5 bases each). This CDR3 comprises 13 residues. V was cut by 6 bases and J by 6 bases, with 12 bases left in between. The germline gives CDR1 MNHEY, CDR2 SVGAGI. The CDR3 loop is CASRRDARNEQFF. CDR3 bases: TGTGCCAGCAGGAGGGACGCTCGCAATGAGCAGTTCTTC.

This clone was detected a few times. The V call is TRBV9, the J call TRBJ2-7, with D unclear. Trimming shortened V by 0 bases and J by 0 bases, and 10 bases separated the two germline ends. There are 15 residues in the CDR3. CDR1 and CDR2 (germline): SGDLS, YYNGEE. CDR3 in DNA: TGTGCCAGCAGCGTAGGGCGAGGAAACTCCTACGAGCAGTACTTC. Translated: CASSVGRGNSYEQYF.